One and the same sample provided the 24 T cell receptor beta chains below, sequenced in a study of shared clonotypes between healthy human individuals. Naive CD8 populations comprised CD45RO-negative cells positively selected for CCR7, excluding terminally differentiated effector memory CD45RA+ cells. Assay: immunoSEQ multiplex PCR; the TCRdb copy retains only in-frame clones and omits some. The sample consists of hundreds of thousands of clones, 90% to 97% of them appearing once. Input material: naive CD8+ T cells sorted from blood. These receptors were taken from a young woman in good health.

This chain connects TRBV27 to TRBJ2-7; possibly TRBD2 for D (6 bases). Germline values: CDR1 MNHEY, CDR2 SMNVEV (reference sequence). CDR3 size: 13 residues. V dropped 6 bases and J dropped 3 bases, with 12 bases sitting between them. The CDR3 nucleotides are TGTGCCAGCAGACCTTTAGCGGTCTACGAGCAGTACTTC. As protein: CASRPLAVYEQYF.

This clone was counted a single time. This sequence joins TRBV19 and TRBJ2-1; D is uncertain. V shed 5 bases and J shed 1 base, with 9 bases lying between them. Germline lookup yields CDR1 LNHDA and CDR2 SQIVND (reference sequence). The CDR3 is 14 residues long. The CDR3 is CASSLAISYNEQFF. Written as DNA, the CDR3 is TGTGCCAGTAGTCTCGCCATTTCCTACAATGAGCAGTTCTTC.

The chain combines TRBV20-1 with TRBJ2-1; D uncertain. CDR3 length equals 11 residues. The germline gives CDR1 DFQATT, CDR2 SNEGSKA (reference sequence). V gave up 7 bases and J gave up 9 bases, with 13 bases separating them. DNA of the CDR3: TGCAGTGGGAGTCTGGTGGGTGAGCAGTTCTTC. It yields the protein CSGSLVGEQFF.

The genes are TRBV4-1 and TRBJ2-1; 9 nucleotides match TRBD1. CDR1 and CDR2 from the germline V gene are MGHRA and YSYEKL. Germline trimming cut 5 bases from V and 1 base from J; bases unmatched to any gene: 3. The CDR3 loop spans 15 amino acids. The CDR3 nucleotides are TGCGCCAGCAGCGAGGACAGGGGTTCCTACAATGAGCAGTTCTTC. Protein sequence: CASSEDRGSYNEQFF.

The rearrangement links TRBV7-9 to TRBJ2-1, with 10 bases aligning to TRBD2. V lost 3 bases to trimming and J lost 5 bases; unmatched junction nucleotides: 4. Germline V lookup: CDR1 SEHNR, CDR2 FQNEAQ (reference sequence). The CDR3 runs to 15 residues. The CDR3 here is CASSFRTSGNNEQFF. CDR3 bases: TGTGCCAGCAGCTTTAGGACTAGCGGCAACAATGAGCAGTTCTTC.

The V gene is TRBV11-2, the J gene TRBJ2-7; D uncertain. V lost 4 bases, J lost 7 bases, and 8 bases lay in between. The V gene's germline CDR1 is SGHAT and CDR2 FQNNGV. The CDR3 runs 11 residues. CDR3 sequence reads: CASSSMLEQYF. The DNA for the CDR3 is TGTGCCAGCAGCTCCATGTTGGAGCAGTACTTC.

This clone was found once. The junction departs from germline at one end; a sequencing error may be responsible. The rearrangement links TRBV7-2 to TRBJ2-6; TRBD1 aligns across 11 bases. CDR1 and CDR2 (germline): SGHTA, FQGNSA. CDR3 length: 19 residues. The CDR3 bases are TGTGCCAGCAACTTAATAAGGACAGGGGGCCGTGGTGGGGCCAACGTCCTGACTTTC. Translated, it gives CASNLIRTGGRGGANVLTF.

The genes are TRBV6-6 and TRBJ2-3; 8 nucleotides line up with TRBD2. Per the germline V gene, CDR1 is MNHNY and CDR2 is SVGAGI (reference sequence). The CDR3 extends over 14 amino acids. V dropped 5 bases and J dropped 1; count of bases not matched to a gene: 2. CDR3 protein: CASSPTSGTDTQYF. The CDR3 DNA reads as TGTGCCAGCAGTCCGACTAGCGGCACAGATACGCAGTATTTT.

The rearrangement joins TRBV10-3 to TRBJ2-1; 10 nucleotides agree with TRBD2. This CDR3 is 15 amino acids long. The J segment lost 4 bases and the V segment lost 2 bases, leaving 2 bases of the junction unmatched. The germline V gene has CDR1 ENHRY and CDR2 SYGVKD. CDR3 nucleotides: TGTGCCATCAGTGAGAGGACTAGCGGATACAATGAGCAGTTCTTC. Translated, it gives CAISERTSGYNEQFF.

The rearrangement links TRBV27 to TRBJ2-7, with D perhaps TRBD2 (6 bases). Trimming pared 2 bases from V and 8 bases from J, leaving 10 bases between. This CDR3 has 12 amino acids. Germline-derived CDR1 and CDR2 are MNHEY and SMNVEV (reference sequence). CDR3 region: CASSLGGLKQYF. The CDR3 DNA is TGTGCCAGCAGTTTAGGAGGGTTAAAGCAGTACTTC.

V usage is TRBV19 and J usage is TRBJ1-5, with D possibly being TRBD1 (5 bases). In germline, CDR1 is LNHDA, CDR2 SQIVND (reference sequence). This CDR3 is built from 17 residues. Between the trimmed V and J ends, which lost 0 bases and 0 bases, there was a span of 12 bases. CDR3: CASSIEVTDNSNQPQHF. The CDR3 bases are TGTGCCAGTAGTATAGAAGTGACAGATAATAGCAATCAGCCCCAGCATTTT.

This chain links TRBV28 with TRBJ1-3; 9 positions agree with TRBD1. The CDR3 sequence is 18 residues long. V shed 4 bases, J shed 0 bases, and the junction held 10 bases outside the gene matches. Per the germline V gene, CDR1 is MDHEN and CDR2 is SYDVKM. CDR3 in DNA: TGTGCCAGCAGTTCCGGGACAGGGAATATTCGCTCTGGAAACACCATATATTTT. It is translated as CASSSGTGNIRSGNTIYF.

The chain is built from TRBV13 and TRBJ2-1; D perhaps matches TRBD2 (5 bases). V was shortened by 4 bases and J by 3 bases, with 13 bases between the two germline ends. The germline V gene has CDR1 PRHDT and CDR2 FYEKMQ (reference sequence). The CDR3 contains 15 residues. CDR3 in DNA: TGTGCCAGCAGCTATCTTAATGAGGGCTACAATGAGCAGTTCTTC. Its protein is CASSYLNEGYNEQFF. Complete variable domain (other parts from reference TRBV13 and TRBJ2-1): AAGVIQSPRHLIKEKRETATLKCYPIPRHDTVYWYQQGPGQDPQFLISFYEKMQSDKGSIPDRFSAQQFSDYHSELNMSSLELGDSALYFCASSYLNEGYNEQFFGPGTRLTVL.

Note on this clone: One end of the junction fails to match germline, which may point to a read error. V usage is TRBV28 and J usage is TRBJ2-2; D gene unclear. This CDR3 has 11 amino acids. Per the germline V gene, CDR1 is MDHEN and CDR2 is SYDVKM. This CDR3 reads CASRLNLELFF. CDR3 nucleotides: TGTGCCAGCCGTTTGAACTTGGAGCTGTTTTTT.

This sequence joins TRBV20-1 and TRBJ1-1; no firm D call. The CDR3 totals 10 residues. Germline V gene lookup returns CDR1 DFQATT and CDR2 SNEGSKA (reference sequence). The V and J ends lost 5 bases and 11 bases respectively, with 12 bases between them. CDR3 nucleotides: TGCAGTGCTTCTAATGCCTGGGCTTTCTTT. Amino acids: CSASNAWAFF.

V gene TRBV19 combines with J gene TRBJ1-2; tentative D call: TRBD1 (5 bases). V was shortened by 5 bases and J by 4 bases, with 14 bases between the two germline ends. CDR1 LNHDA and CDR2 SQIVND come from the germline V gene (reference sequence). This CDR3 contains 14 residues. The CDR3 nucleotides are TGTGCCAGTAGTCCTTCGGGGGAAGGCTATGGCTACACCTTC. Protein product: CASSPSGEGYGYTF.

This chain links TRBV7-9 with TRBJ1-1; 10 positions match TRBD1. The CDR3 has 15 amino acids. Germline V gene data show CDR1 as SEHNR and CDR2 as FQNEAQ (reference sequence). With V trimmed by 5 bases and J by 6 bases, 9 bases remained unmatched. This CDR3 reads CASSARDRGYAEAFF. CDR3 nucleotide sequence: TGTGCCAGCAGCGCCCGGGACAGGGGATATGCTGAAGCTTTCTTT.

The chain links TRBV10-2 to TRBJ2-1; no clear D. The ends were cut back, 2 bases at V and 2 bases at J, with 10 bases in the middle. There are 15 residues in the CDR3. The germline gives CDR1 WSHSY, CDR2 SAAADI. Here the CDR3 DNA reads TGCGCCAGCAGTGAGATAGGAAGCCCCTACAATGAGCAGTTCTTC. Its protein is CASSEIGSPYNEQFF.

The rearrangement links TRBV7-9 to TRBJ2-1; D is uncertain. The CDR3 totals 12 residues. Germline loops: CDR1 SEHNR, CDR2 FQNEAQ (reference sequence). V lost 6 bases, J lost 10 bases, and 13 bases lay in between. CDR3 in DNA: TGTGCCAGCAGTTCCACCATGGCGGAGCAGTTCTTC. Amino acid sequence: CASSSTMAEQFF.

The V and J genes are TRBV10-3 and TRBJ2-3; D not resolved. V was shortened by 0 bases and J by 2 bases, with 6 bases between the two germline ends. CDR1 is ENHRY, CDR2 SYGVKD, per germline. This CDR3 has 14 residues. The CDR3 DNA sequence: TGTGCCATCAGTGAGTCGGGTTACACAGATACGCAGTATTTT. It encodes CAISESGYTDTQYF.

The V and J genes are TRBV6-5 and TRBJ2-1; 7 positions match TRBD2. Per germline, CDR1 MNHEY and CDR2 SVGAGI. Germline trimming cut 2 bases from V and 2 bases from J; bases unmatched to any gene: 3. This CDR3 contains 15 residues. CDR3 bases: TGTGCCAGCAGTTACGGGGGGGGGACCTACAATGAGCAGTTCTTC. Translating it yields CASSYGGGTYNEQFF.

This sequence joins TRBV6-5 and TRBJ2-7; unclear D gene. V shed 8 bases and J shed 3 bases, with 8 bases lying between them. CDR1 is MNHEY and CDR2 is SVGAGI in the germline V gene. The length of the CDR3 is 11 residues. CDR3 sequence reads: CASPTDYEQYF. For the CDR3, the DNA is TGTGCCAGCCCAACAGACTACGAGCAGTACTTC.

The DNA for the CDR3 is TGTGCCAGCAGGCACCCTGGGAACTCTGGAAACACCATATATTTT. This gives the protein CASRHPGNSGNTIYF. The J gene is TRBJ1-3, the V gene TRBV28; D ambiguous. The CDR3 is made up of 15 amino acids. CDR1 is MDHEN, CDR2 SYDVKM, per germline. Trimming stripped 6 bases from V and 0 bases from J, with 12 bases between. The entire variable domain, with the rest obtained from reference TRBV28 and TRBJ1-3, is as follows: DVKVTQSSRYLVKRTGEKVFLECVQDMDHENMFWYRQDPGLGLRLIYFSYDVKMKEKGDIPEGYSVSREKKERFSLILESASTNQTSMYLCASRHPGNSGNTIYFGEGSWLTVV.

This sequence joins TRBV7-9 and TRBJ2-7; possibly TRBD1 or TRBD2 for D (5 bases each). Between the trimmed V and J ends, which lost 1 base and 13 bases, there was a span of 14 bases. Germline V gene data show CDR1 as SEHNR and CDR2 as FQNEAQ (reference sequence). The CDR3 sequence is 12 residues long. The CDR3 reads CASSLGGTETYF. The CDR3, as DNA: TGTGCCAGCAGCTTAGGGGGGACCGAGACATACTTC.